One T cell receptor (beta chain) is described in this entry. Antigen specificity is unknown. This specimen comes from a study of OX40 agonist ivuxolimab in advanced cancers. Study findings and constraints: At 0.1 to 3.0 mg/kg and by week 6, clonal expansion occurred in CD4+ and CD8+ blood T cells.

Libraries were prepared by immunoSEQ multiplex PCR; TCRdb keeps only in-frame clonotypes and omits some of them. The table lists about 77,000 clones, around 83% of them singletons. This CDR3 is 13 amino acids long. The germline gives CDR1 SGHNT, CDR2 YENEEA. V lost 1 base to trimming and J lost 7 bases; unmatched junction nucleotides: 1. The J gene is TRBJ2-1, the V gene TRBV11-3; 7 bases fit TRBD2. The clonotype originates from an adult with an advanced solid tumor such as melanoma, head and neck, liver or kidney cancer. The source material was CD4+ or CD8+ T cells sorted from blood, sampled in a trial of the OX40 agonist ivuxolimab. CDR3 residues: CASSLGGRNEQFF. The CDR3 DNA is TGTGCCAGCAGCTTAGGCGGGAGAAATGAGCAGTTCTTC.